Listed below are T cell receptor beta chains from one sample, sequenced in a study of blood T cell repertoires in COVID-19. Here immunoSEQ multiplex PCR was the method, and the copy in TCRdb shows in-frame clones only, minus some. Of approximately 34,000 clones listed, over 75% were seen once; the top ten hold approximately 3.4%. Sequenced sample: peripheral blood. These receptors were taken from a man in his 70s with COVID-19, enrolled during active disease. Each CDR3 is given with its conserved first and last residue. D genes are given only for firm matches. Where a row states a size, it is once, few, many or the class of an expanded clone; other rows omit it.

TRBV9	TRBJ1-1	13	NA	NA	TGTGCCAGCAGCGTAAGTACGGGGACTGAAGCTTTCTTT	CASSVSTGTEAFF
TRBV9	TRBJ2-1	12	NA	NA	TGTGCCAGCAGCACGACAGACAATGAGCAGTTCTTC	CASSTTDNEQFF
TRBV9	TRBJ2-1	15	NA	TRBD2	TGTGCCAGCAGCGCGGGACTAGGGGAGTACAATGAGCAGTTCTTC	CASSAGLGEYNEQFF
TRBV19	TRBJ1-4	14	NA	TRBD1	TGTGCCAGTAGTGGGACAGCAACTAATGAAAAACTGTTTTTT	CASSGTATNEKLFF
TRBV19	TRBJ1-1	15	NA	TRBD1	TGTGCCAGTACCGGGACAGGGGGCTGGTACACTGAAGCTTTCTTT	CASTGTGGWYTEAFF
TRBV30	TRBJ2-3	17	NA	NA	TGTGCCTGGAGTGTATTTGGCCGGGGGGCGTCGTCAGATACGCAGTATTTT	CAWSVFGRGASSDTQYF
TRBV18	TRBJ1-4	16	NA	NA	TGTGCCAGCTCACCAATCGCCGGTCCAACTAATGAAAAACTGTTTTTT	CASSPIAGPTNEKLFF
TRBV2	TRBJ1-1	16	NA	TRBD1	TGTGCCAGCTACACAGGGGAGGCCAACATGAACACTGAAGCTTTCTTT	CASYTGEANMNTEAFF
TRBV4-3	TRBJ1-1	13	NA	NA	TGCGCCAGCAGCCAAGAGAGGAAGACGCCAGCTTTCTTT	CASSQERKTPAFF
TRBV4-1	TRBJ1-2	15	NA	TRBD1	TGCGCCAGCAGCCAAACCGACAGGGGTTTGGGTGGCTACACCTTC	CASSQTDRGLGGYTF
TRBV9	TRBJ2-3	13	NA	NA	TGTGCCAGCAGCCGGGAGACAACGGATACGCAGTATTTT	CASSRETTDTQYF
TRBV7-2	TRBJ2-2	15	NA	TRBD1	TGTGCCAGCAGCTTAGCCCAGGGGGTTACCGGGGAGCTGTTTTTT	CASSLAQGVTGELFF
TRBV5-4	TRBJ2-2	16	once	NA	TGTGCCAGCAGTCCCGGGGGAGGGGGTTACACCGGGGAGCTGTTTTTT	CASSPGGGGYTGELFF
TRBV28	TRBJ2-2	14	medium-sized	TRBD1	TGTGCCAGCAGTTTGACAGGGCACACCGGGGAGCTGTTTTTT	CASSLTGHTGELFF
TRBV19	TRBJ1-3	16	NA	TRBD1	TGTGCCAGTAGTACCGGACAGGGACGATCTGGAAACACCATATATTTT	CASSTGQGRSGNTIYF
TRBV7-9	TRBJ1-1	13	NA	NA	TGTGCCAGCATTAAACAGGCCAACACTGAAGCTTTCTTT	CASIKQANTEAFF
TRBV5-1	TRBJ1-2	16	NA	NA	TGCGCCAGCAGCTTGGACCCTGCGGGTATCAACTATGGCTACACCTTC	CASSLDPAGINYGYTF
TRBV19	TRBJ2-3	18	NA	TRBD1	TGTGCCAGCAAAGGCCGGGACAGGGACGGAATTGTCTCAGATACGCAGTATTTT	CASKGRDRDGIVSDTQYF
TRBV30	TRBJ2-3	15	NA	TRBD2	TGTGCCTGGAGTACTACTAGCGGGAGTAGGGATACGCAGTATTTT	CAWSTTSGSRDTQYF
TRBV6-5	TRBJ2-5	14	NA	TRBD1	TGTGCCAGCAGTTACTCGGGACAGGGGGAGACCCAGTACTTC	CASSYSGQGETQYF
TRBV19	TRBJ1-5	14	NA	NA	TGTGCCAGTATGGGACACTTTAGCAATCAGCCCCAGCATTTT	CASMGHFSNQPQHF
TRBV6-2/TRBV6-3	TRBJ1-1	16	NA	NA	TGTGCCAGCAGTCTGAGACAAGGAATAATCAACACTGAAGCTTTCTTT	CASSLRQGIINTEAFF
TRBV5-6	TRBJ2-1	13	NA	NA	TGTGCCAGCAGCCGGAGACAGTTCAATGAGCAGTTCTTC	CASSRRQFNEQFF
TRBV19	TRBJ2-7	16	NA	TRBD2	TGTGCCAGTAGTTCTTTGAGCGGGATTGGGCTCTACGAGCAGTACTTC	CASSSLSGIGLYEQYF